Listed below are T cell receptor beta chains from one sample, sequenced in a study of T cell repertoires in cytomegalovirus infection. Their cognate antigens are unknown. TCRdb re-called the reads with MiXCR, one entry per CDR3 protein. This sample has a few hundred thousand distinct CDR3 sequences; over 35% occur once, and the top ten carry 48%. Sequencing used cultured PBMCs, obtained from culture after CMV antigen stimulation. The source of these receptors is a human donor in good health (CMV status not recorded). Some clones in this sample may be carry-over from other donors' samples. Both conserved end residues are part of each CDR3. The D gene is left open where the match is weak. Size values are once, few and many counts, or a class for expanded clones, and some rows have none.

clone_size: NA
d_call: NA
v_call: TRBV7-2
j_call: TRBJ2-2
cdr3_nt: TGTGCCAGCAGCTTAGTTGGAGGGGAAACCGGGGAGCTGTTTTTT
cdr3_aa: CASSLVGGETGELFF

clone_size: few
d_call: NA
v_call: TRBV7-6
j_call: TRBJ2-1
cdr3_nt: TGTGCCAGCAGCTTGGGGCAGGGCCTTAACAATGAGCAGTTCTTC
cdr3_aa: CASSLGQGLNNEQFF

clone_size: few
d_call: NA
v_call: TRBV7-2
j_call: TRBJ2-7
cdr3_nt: TGTGCCAGCAGCTTCGGATCAGGTAACGAGCAGTACTTC
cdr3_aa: CASSFGSGNEQYF

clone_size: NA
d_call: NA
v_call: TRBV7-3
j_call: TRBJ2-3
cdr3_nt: TGTGCCAGCAGCCACCCGCCCGCGGTTATGGATTTT
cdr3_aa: CASSHPPAVMDF

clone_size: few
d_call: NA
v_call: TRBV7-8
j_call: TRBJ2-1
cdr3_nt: TGTGCCAGCAGCATCGTGAGGGGCACCGATGAGCAGTTCTTC
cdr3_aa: CASSIVRGTDEQFF

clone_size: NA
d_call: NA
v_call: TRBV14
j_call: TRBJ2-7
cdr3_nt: TGTGCCAGCAGCCCCCCTCATCAGGAGACCTACGAGCAGTACTTC
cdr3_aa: CASSPPHQETYEQYF

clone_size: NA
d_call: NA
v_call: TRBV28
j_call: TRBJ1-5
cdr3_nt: TGTGCCAGCAGCCGGGCCGGGGGGCCCCAGCATTTT
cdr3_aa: CASSRAGGPQHF

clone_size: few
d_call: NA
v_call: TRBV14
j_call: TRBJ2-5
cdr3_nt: TGTGCCAGCAGCCAGTTCGGGGAGACCCAGTACTTC
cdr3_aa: CASSQFGETQYF

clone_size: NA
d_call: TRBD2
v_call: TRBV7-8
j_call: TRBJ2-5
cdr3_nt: TGTGCCAGCAGCCCAAAATCAGCGGGGCAAGAGACCCAGTACTTC
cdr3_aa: CASSPKSAGQETQYF

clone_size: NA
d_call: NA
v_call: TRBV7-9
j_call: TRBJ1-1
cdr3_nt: TGTGCCAGCACCCAAGGTGATAGGGCGCACACTGAAGCTTTCTTT
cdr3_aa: CASTQGDRAHTEAFF

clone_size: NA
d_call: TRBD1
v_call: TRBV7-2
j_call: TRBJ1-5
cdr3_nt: TGTGCCAGCAGCTTAGAATCAGGGGGCGGTCAGCCCCAGCATTTT
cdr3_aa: CASSLESGGGQPQHF

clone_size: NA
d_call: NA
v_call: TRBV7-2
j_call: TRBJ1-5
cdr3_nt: TGTGCCAGCAGCTTACAGGGGCCCACAGGGTCGCCCCAGCATTTT
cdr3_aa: CASSLQGPTGSPQHF

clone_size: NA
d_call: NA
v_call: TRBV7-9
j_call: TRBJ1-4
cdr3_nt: TGTGCCAGCAGCCCCGATAAACTGTTTTTT
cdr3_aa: CASSPDKLFF

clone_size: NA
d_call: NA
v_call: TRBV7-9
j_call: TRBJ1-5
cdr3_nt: TGTGCCAGCAGCCGTGTCCGTCAGCCCCAGCATTTT
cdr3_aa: CASSRVRQPQHF

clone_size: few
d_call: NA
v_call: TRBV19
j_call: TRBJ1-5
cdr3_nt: TGTGCCAGTAGTTCACGACAGCGACACAATCAGCCCCAGCATTTT
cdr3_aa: CASSSRQRHNQPQHF

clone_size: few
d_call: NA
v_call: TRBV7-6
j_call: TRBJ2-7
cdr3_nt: TGTGCCAGCAGCTTAGATGAGACGGACTCCTACGAGCAGTACTTC
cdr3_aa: CASSLDETDSYEQYF

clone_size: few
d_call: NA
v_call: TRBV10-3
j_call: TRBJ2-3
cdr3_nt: TGTGCCATCAGTGGGGCTGTAGCGGTGGGCACAGATACGCAGTATTTT
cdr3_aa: CAISGAVAVGTDTQYF

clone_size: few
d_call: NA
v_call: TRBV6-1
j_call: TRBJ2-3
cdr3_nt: TGTGCCGCCGCAGGGAGCACAGATACGCAGTATTTT
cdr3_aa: CAAAGSTDTQYF

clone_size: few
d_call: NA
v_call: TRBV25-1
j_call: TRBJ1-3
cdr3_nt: TGTGCCAGCAGTGAATTACGAAGTCTAGGAAACACCATATATTTT
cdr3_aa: CASSELRSLGNTIYF

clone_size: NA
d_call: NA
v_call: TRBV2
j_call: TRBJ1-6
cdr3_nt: TGTGCCAGCAGTGAATTGAGATCACCCCTCCACTTT
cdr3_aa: CASSELRSPLHF

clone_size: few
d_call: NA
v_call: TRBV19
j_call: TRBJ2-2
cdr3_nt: TGTGCCAGTAGTCGACAGCCGAACACCGGGGAGCTGTTTTTT
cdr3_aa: CASSRQPNTGELFF

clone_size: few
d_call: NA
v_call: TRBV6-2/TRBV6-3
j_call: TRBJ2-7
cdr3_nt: TGTGCCAGCACAGACAACTCCTACGAGCAGTACTTC
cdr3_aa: CASTDNSYEQYF

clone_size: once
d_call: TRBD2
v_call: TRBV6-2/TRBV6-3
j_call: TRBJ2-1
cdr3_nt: TGTGCCAGCAGGCCCCTCTTCCTAGCGGGAGGGCGGAATGAGCAGTTCTTC
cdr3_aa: CASRPLFLAGGRNEQFF

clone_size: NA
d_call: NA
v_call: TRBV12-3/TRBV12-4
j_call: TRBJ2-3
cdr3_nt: TGTGCCAGCAGTTTTCTGGGGGAACAAGATACGCAGTATTTT
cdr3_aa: CASSFLGEQDTQYF

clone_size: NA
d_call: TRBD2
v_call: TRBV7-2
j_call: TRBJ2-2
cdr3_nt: TGTGCCAGCAGCATTAGGACTAGCCGATACACCGGGGAGCTGTTTTTT
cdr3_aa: CASSIRTSRYTGELFF

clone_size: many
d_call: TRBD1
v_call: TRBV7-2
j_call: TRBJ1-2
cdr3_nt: TGTGCCAGCAGCTTAAGCCCGACAGGGATCTATGGCTACACCTTC
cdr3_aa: CASSLSPTGIYGYTF

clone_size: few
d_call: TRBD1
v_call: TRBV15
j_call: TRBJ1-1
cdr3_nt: TGTGCCACCAGCAGAGTCGGGACAGGCACTGAAGCTTTCTTT
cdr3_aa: CATSRVGTGTEAFF

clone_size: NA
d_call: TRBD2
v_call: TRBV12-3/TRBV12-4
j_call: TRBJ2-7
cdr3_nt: TGTGCCAGCAGTTTAGTCCTAGCGGGGCTGGGCGAGCAGTACTTC
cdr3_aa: CASSLVLAGLGEQYF

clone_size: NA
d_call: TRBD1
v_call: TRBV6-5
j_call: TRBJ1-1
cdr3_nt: TGTGCCAGCAGTTCGCGGACCCAACAGGGGGGGAACACTGAAGCTTTCTTT
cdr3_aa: CASSSRTQQGGNTEAFF

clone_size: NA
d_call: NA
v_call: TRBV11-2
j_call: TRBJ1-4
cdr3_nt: TGTGCCAGCAGCTTAGCTGGGTATAATGAAAAACTGTTTTTT
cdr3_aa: CASSLAGYNEKLFF

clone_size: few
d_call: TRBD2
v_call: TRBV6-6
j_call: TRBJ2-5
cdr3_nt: TGTGCCAGCAGGGGGACTAGCGGATACCAAGAGACCCAGTACTTC
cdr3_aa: CASRGTSGYQETQYF

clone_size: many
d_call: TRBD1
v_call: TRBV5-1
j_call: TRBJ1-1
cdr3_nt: TGCGCCAGCAGCTTACAGGGGGCCGGGGTGAACACTGAAGCTTTCTTT
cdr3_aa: CASSLQGAGVNTEAFF

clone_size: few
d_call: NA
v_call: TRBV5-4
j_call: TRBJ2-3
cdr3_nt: TGTGCCAGCTCGCCCCGAGGGCCGCTTACAGATACGCAGTATTTT
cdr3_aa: CASSPRGPLTDTQYF

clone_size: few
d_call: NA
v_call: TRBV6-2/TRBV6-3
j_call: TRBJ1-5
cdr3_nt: TGTGCCAGCAGAACTGGACAAAGCCAGCCCCAGCATTTT
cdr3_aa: CASRTGQSQPQHF

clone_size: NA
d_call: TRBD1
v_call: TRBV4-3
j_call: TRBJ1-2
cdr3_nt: TGCGCCAGCAGCCATACGACAGGGGGCGTCTATGGCTACACCTTC
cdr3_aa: CASSHTTGGVYGYTF

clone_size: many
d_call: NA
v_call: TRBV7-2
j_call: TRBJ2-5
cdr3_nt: TGTGCCAGCACCGAAGCGGCAGGGGAAGAGACCCAGTACTTC
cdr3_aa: CASTEAAGEETQYF

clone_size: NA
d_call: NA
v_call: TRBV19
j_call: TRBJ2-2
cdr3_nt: TGTGCCGGCTACCTTACGGAAGGGGCGTTTATTCCCCGGGAGCTGTTTTTT
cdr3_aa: CAGYLTEGAFIPRELFF

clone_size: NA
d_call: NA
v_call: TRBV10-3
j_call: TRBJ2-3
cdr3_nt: TGTGCCATCAGTAAAACAGGGCTGGGGGATACGCAGTATTTT
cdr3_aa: CAISKTGLGDTQYF